The 3 T cell receptor beta chains below come from one sample, sequenced in a study of blood T cells in healthy people across ages. The second PCR ran roughly 7 to 11 cycles with a sample-barcoded 5' primer and J-beta primers. TCRdb analysed the 5' RACE reads with MiXCR anew, one entry per CDR3 protein. The sample includes 900,000 to 950,000 distinct CDR3 sequences, 25% to 35% seen only once; the top ten take more than 8.5%. These data were also reused for a study on T cells of mothers and their children.

The sequenced material came from blood. These receptor sequences come from a woman aged 40 to 50 in good health.

The chain has TRBV5-6 and TRBJ2-3; D possibly corresponds to TRBD2 (6 bases). This CDR3 has 15 amino acids. Looked up from germline, CDR1 is SGHDT and CDR2 is YYEEEE. V lost 1 base, J lost 3 bases, and 12 bases lay in between. CDR3 DNA: TGTGCCAGCAGCTTGTGGAGGGCCTCGACAGATACGCAGTATTTT. Its translation: CASSLWRASTDTQYF. Complete variable domain (other parts from reference TRBV5-6 and TRBJ2-3): DAGVTQSPTHLIKTRGQQVTLRCSPKSGHDTVSWYQQALGQGPQFIFQYYEEEERQRGNFPDRFSGHQFPNYSSELNVNALLLGDSALYLCASSLWRASTDTQYFGPGTRLTVL.

A note on this clonotype: Just one base apart from a much larger clone, this may be a read error. The chain has TRBV29-1 and TRBJ2-1; D could derive from TRBD1 or TRBD2 (6 bases each). V gave up 0 bases and J gave up 8 bases, with 14 bases separating them. The length of the CDR3 is 14 residues. The germline V gene has CDR1 SQVTM and CDR2 ANQGSEA. The CDR3 nucleotides are TGCAGCGTTGAAGAGGGGGGCTCATACCATGAGCAGTTCTTC. Translating gives CSVEEGGSYHEQFF.

In its sample, this clonotype was seen many times. The V gene is TRBV29-1, the J gene TRBJ2-1; 7 bases agree with TRBD1. Germline values: CDR1 SQVTM, CDR2 ANQGSEA. The CDR3 sequence is 10 residues long. The J segment lost 15 bases and the V segment lost 6 bases, leaving 8 bases of the junction unmatched. The CDR3 DNA reads as TGCAGCGTCGGAGACAGGGTTTTGTTCTTC. It translates to CSVGDRVLFF.